The sequence of this TCR beta chain was determined in a study of cytomegalovirus exposure and HLA in healthy donors. Background on the study: Genotyping of 400 or so donors showed that roughly 83% belonged to the Caucasian-associated ancestry cluster. Regarding the study as a whole: Presence/absence analyses took donor sequencing depth as roughly uniform. Most TCR beta V segments were productive about 87% or about 30% of the time in an earlier analysis.

Regarding this clone: Antigen: not known.

The PCR made use of 60 Vbeta and 13 Jbeta primers. Libraries were prepared by immunoSEQ multiplex PCR; TCRdb keeps only in-frame clonotypes and omits some of them. The table lists about 180,000 clones, around 80% of them singletons. V lost 3 bases and J lost 10; bases outside the gene matches: 9. The CDR3 has 13 amino acids. CDR1 SGDLS and CDR2 YYNGEE come from the germline V gene. Donors were ostensibly healthy at sampling, although undocumented immune exposures were probable. This TCR derives from a woman aged 30 to 39 in good health and CMV-seronegative. Input material: PBMCs. The chain combines TRBV9 with TRBJ1-1; TRBD1 matches at 7 bases. The CDR3 protein is CASSGMQGVGAFF. In DNA, the CDR3 is TGTGCCAGCAGCGGAATGCAGGGGGTTGGAGCTTTCTTT.